A single sample is the source of the 18 T cell receptor beta chains below, sequenced in a study of high-grade serous ovarian cancer treatment subgroups. This table comes from immunoSEQ multiplex PCR, and its TCRdb copy is limited to in-frame clones, with some not included. The sample comprises about 36,000 clones, roughly three quarters of which are singletons, and about 3.3% rests with the top ten. Tumor samples were taken before definitive surgery or chemotherapy. Material for sequencing was tumor tissue. Every receptor here comes from a human donor with high-grade serous ovarian cancer.

The chain employs TRBV6-5 and TRBJ2-7; 7 positions match TRBD2. In germline, CDR1 is MNHEY, CDR2 SVGAGI. The length of the CDR3 is 15 residues. The trim removed 4 bases at V and 4 bases at J, leaving 10 bases unmatched. CDR3 nucleotides: TGTGCCAGCAGTTCTCCCGGACTAGTGGGGTACGAGCAGTACTTC. Protein sequence: CASSSPGLVGYEQYF.

This chain connects TRBV2 to TRBJ1-1; tentative D call: TRBD1 (6 bases). The germline V and J ends were trimmed by 10 bases and 0 bases, with 21 bases remaining between them. The CDR3 extends over 16 amino acids. The germline CDR1 and CDR2 sequences are SNHLY and FYNNEI. CDR3 sequence (DNA): TGTGCCATACAGGGTAAAGGAAACTACATGAACACTGAAGCTTTCTTT. Translation: CAIQGKGNYMNTEAFF. Combining the CDR3 with reference TRBV2 and TRBJ1-1 gives the whole variable domain EPEVTQTPSHQVTQMGQEVILRCVPISNHLYFYWYRQILGQKVEFLVSFYNNEISEKSEIFDDQFSVERPDGSNFTLKIRSTKLEDSAMYFCAIQGKGNYMNTEAFFGQGTRLTVV.

This sequence joins TRBV30 and TRBJ2-3, with D possibly being TRBD2 (5 bases). Germline V gene lookup returns CDR1 GTSNPN and CDR2 SVGIG (reference sequence). Between the trimmed V and J ends, which lost 2 bases and 2 bases, there was a span of 11 bases. This CDR3 comprises 14 residues. CDR3 in amino acids: CAWSMSGSTDTQYF. The DNA of the CDR3 is TGTGCCTGGAGTATGTCGGGATCCACAGATACGCAGTATTTT.

The chain is built from TRBV29-1 and TRBJ2-7; 8 bases fit TRBD2. The germline V gene has CDR1 SQVTM and CDR2 ANQGSEA. This CDR3 is 16 amino acids long. V lost 4 bases and J lost 2; bases outside the gene matches: 13. CDR3 amino acids: CSVAGVAGFHTYEQYF. The CDR3, as DNA: TGCAGCGTTGCCGGGGTAGCGGGATTTCATACCTACGAGCAGTACTTC.

This chain uses TRBV6-5 with TRBJ2-7, with D unresolved. The germline V gene encodes CDR1 MNHEY and CDR2 SVGAGI. V lost 0 bases and J 2 bases, leaving 8 bases between the germline ends. CDR3 length equals 14 residues. The CDR3 nucleotides read TGTGCCAGCAGTTACTCGAGACATCCCTACGAGCAGTACTTC. Translating it yields CASSYSRHPYEQYF.

This clone has only a few counts. CDR3 sequence reads: CASSPPYATEAFF. Here the CDR3 DNA reads TGTGCCAGCAGCCCTCCATACGCAACTGAAGCTTTCTTT. The gene calls are TRBV28 and TRBJ1-1; D is unclear. V lost 6 bases, J lost 5 bases, and 13 bases lay in between. Germline V gene data show CDR1 as MDHEN and CDR2 as SYDVKM. The CDR3 has 13 residues.

This chain joins TRBV7-2 and TRBJ2-5; D unresolved. Germline V gene lookup returns CDR1 SGHTA and CDR2 FQGNSA. V was trimmed by 5 bases and J by 4 bases, leaving 11 bases between them. The CDR3 sequence is 13 residues long. The CDR3 spells CASSPTRAETQYF. As DNA, the CDR3 is TGTGCCAGCAGCCCGACAAGGGCAGAGACCCAGTACTTC.

This clone has more than one count but fewer than ten. The rearrangement links TRBV7-9 to TRBJ1-2; the D gene is possibly TRBD1 (6 bases). Germline V gene data show CDR1 as SEHNR and CDR2 as FQNEAQ (reference sequence). With 5 bases removed from V and 8 bases from J, the gap between germline ends came to 12 bases. The CDR3 spans 12 residues. The CDR3 DNA is TGTGCCAGCAGCCCCCTAGGGGGAGGCTACACCTTC. This translates into CASSPLGGGYTF.

The V gene is TRBV12-2, the J gene TRBJ2-6; the DNA was not compared with TRBD2, the D call given in the table. TRBV12-2 has pseudogene status. The CDR3 sequence is 19 residues long. CDR3: CASRYRMPSARAGANVLTF. The CDR3 DNA sequence: TGTGCAAGTCGCTACCGAATGCCCAGCGCACGAGCTGGGGCCAACGTCCTGACTTTC.

This chain joins TRBV10-3 and TRBJ1-1; 7 bases line up with TRBD1. The CDR3 loop spans 17 amino acids. V was pared by 0 bases and J by 0 bases, with 7 bases of the junction left unmatched. Germline CDR1 is ENHRY and CDR2 is SYGVKD. This CDR3 is CAISESGTEKMNTEAFF. In DNA form, the CDR3 reads TGTGCCATCAGTGAGTCAGGGACAGAAAAAATGAACACTGAAGCTTTCTTT.

The chain joins TRBV5-4 to TRBJ2-1, with TRBD2 matching over 7 bases. The CDR3 covers 16 residues. The J segment lost 9 bases and the V segment lost 5 bases, leaving 17 bases of the junction unmatched. CDR1 is SGHNT, CDR2 YYREEE, per germline (reference sequence). CDR3 coding DNA: TGTGCCAGCAGGCCCTATATGGGAGGGGCTGTGGGTGAGCAGTTCTTC. Its protein is CASRPYMGGAVGEQFF. Looking up the rest from reference TRBV5-4 and TRBJ2-1 gives the full variable domain: ETGVTQSPTHLIKTRGQQVTLRCSSQSGHNTVSWYQQALGQGPQFIFQYYREEENGRGNFPPRFSGLQFPNYSSELNVNALELDDSALYLCASRPYMGGAVGEQFFGPGTRLTVL.

This rearrangement joins TRBV5-8 to TRBJ1-5, with 7 bases lining up with TRBD1. Germline V CDR1 and CDR2: SGHTS, YDEGEE. V gave up 4 bases and J gave up 1 base; unmatched junction bases: 8. The CDR3 has 16 amino acids. Here the CDR3 DNA reads TGTGCCAGCAGCAGCTACAGGGGCCTAAGCAATCAGCCCCAGCATTTT. Its protein product is CASSSYRGLSNQPQHF.

As DNA, the CDR3 is TGTGCCAGCAGCCAAGATACGGGTATCAAAGAGACCCAGTACTTC. Encoded protein: CASSQDTGIKETQYF. The genes are TRBV14 and TRBJ2-5, with unresolved D. Trimming pared 0 bases from V and 3 bases from J, leaving 11 bases between. This CDR3 region has 15 residues. From germline, CDR1 is SGHDN and CDR2 FVKESK.

The chain is built from TRBV7-2 and TRBJ2-3; no reliable D call. The ends were cut back, 4 bases at V and 0 bases at J, with 14 bases in the middle. From germline, CDR1 is SGHTA and CDR2 FQGNSA. There are 16 residues in the CDR3. CDR3 sequence reads: CASSSGPRRSTDTQYF. The DNA of the CDR3 is TGTGCCAGCAGCTCCGGCCCCAGGCGGAGCACAGATACGCAGTATTTT.

The chain combines TRBV18 with TRBJ2-5; the D is unclear. The CDR3 is made up of 12 amino acids. Germline V gene lookup returns CDR1 KGHSH and CDR2 LQKENI. Trimming left V 6 bases short and J 5 bases short, with 10 bases between. CDR3 residues: CASSADRETQYF. The CDR3 coding sequence is TGTGCCAGCTCGGCTGATAGGGAGACCCAGTACTTC.

V is TRBV7-3 and J is TRBJ2-5; D is possibly TRBD2 (6 bases). Trimming left V 5 bases short and J 1 base short, with 14 bases between. This CDR3 spans 15 amino acids. CDR1 SGHTA and CDR2 FQGTGA come from the germline V gene. The CDR3 DNA reads as TGTGCCAGCAGCACCTCGGGACTCGTCCAAGAGACCCAGTACTTC. This encodes CASSTSGLVQETQYF.

The rearrangement uses TRBV6-1 and TRBJ2-3, with no clear D. V shed 8 bases and J shed 6 bases, with 12 bases lying between them. The V gene's germline CDR1 is MNHNS and CDR2 SASEGT. The CDR3 is 12 residues long. The CDR3 is CASAFAPDTQYF. DNA for the CDR3: TGTGCCAGCGCTTTCGCCCCCGATACGCAGTATTTT.

This chain links TRBV10-3 with TRBJ2-5, with a possible D match to TRBD2 (5 bases). This CDR3 has 12 amino acids. Germline V gives CDR1 ENHRY, CDR2 SYGVKD. Between the trimmed V and J ends, which lost 5 bases and 2 bases, there was a span of 6 bases. In DNA, the CDR3 is TGTGCCATCAGTAGCGGACAAGAGACCCAGTACTTC. It encodes CAISSGQETQYF.